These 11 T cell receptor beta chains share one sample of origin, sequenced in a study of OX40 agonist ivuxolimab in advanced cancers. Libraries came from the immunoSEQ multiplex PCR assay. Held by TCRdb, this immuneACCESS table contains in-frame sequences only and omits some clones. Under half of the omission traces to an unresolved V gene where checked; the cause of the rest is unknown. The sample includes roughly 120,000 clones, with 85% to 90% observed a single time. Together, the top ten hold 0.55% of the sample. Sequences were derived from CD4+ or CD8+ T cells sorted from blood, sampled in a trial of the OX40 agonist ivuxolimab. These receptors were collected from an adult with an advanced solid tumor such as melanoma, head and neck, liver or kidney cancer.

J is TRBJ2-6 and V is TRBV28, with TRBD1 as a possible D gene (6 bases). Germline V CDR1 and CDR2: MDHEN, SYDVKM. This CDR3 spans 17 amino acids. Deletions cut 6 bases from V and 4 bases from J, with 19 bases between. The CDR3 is CASSPPEGVPGANVLTF. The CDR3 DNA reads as TGTGCCAGCAGCCCCCCCGAGGGGGTACCCGGGGCCAACGTCCTGACTTTC.

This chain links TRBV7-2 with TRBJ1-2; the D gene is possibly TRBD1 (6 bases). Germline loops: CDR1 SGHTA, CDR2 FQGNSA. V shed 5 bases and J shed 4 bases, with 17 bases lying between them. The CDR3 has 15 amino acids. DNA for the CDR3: TGTGCCAGCAGCCCCCGGCAGGGGACTTTCTATGGCTACACCTTC. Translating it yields CASSPRQGTFYGYTF.

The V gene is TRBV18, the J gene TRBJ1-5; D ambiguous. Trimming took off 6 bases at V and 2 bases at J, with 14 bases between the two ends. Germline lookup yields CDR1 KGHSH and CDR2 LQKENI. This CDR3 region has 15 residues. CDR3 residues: CASSLGSGGNQPQHF. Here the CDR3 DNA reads TGTGCCAGCTCCCTAGGGTCCGGCGGCAATCAGCCCCAGCATTTT.

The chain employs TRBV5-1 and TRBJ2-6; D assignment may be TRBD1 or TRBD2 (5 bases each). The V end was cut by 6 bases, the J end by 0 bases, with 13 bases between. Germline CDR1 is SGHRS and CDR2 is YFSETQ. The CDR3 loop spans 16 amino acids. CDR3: CASTSRGDSGANVLTF. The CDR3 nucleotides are TGCGCCAGCACCTCACGAGGGGACTCTGGGGCCAACGTCCTGACTTTC.

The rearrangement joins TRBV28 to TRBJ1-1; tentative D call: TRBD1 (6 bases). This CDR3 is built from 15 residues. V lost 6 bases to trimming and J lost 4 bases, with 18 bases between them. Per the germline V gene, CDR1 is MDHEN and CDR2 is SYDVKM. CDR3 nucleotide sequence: TGTGCCAGCAGCACGAACACAGGGTTGGGCACTGAAGCTTTCTTT. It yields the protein CASSTNTGLGTEAFF. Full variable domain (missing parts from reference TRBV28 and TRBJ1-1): DVKVTQSSRYLVKRTGEKVFLECVQDMDHENMFWYRQDPGLGLRLIYFSYDVKMKEKGDIPEGYSVSREKKERFSLILESASTNQTSMYLCASSTNTGLGTEAFFGQGTRLTVV.

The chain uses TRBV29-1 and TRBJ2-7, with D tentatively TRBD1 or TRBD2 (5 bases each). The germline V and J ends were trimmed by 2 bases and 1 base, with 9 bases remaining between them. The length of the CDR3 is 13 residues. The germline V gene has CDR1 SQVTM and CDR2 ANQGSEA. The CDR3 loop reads CSVESGGSYEQYF. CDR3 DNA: TGCAGCGTTGAAAGTGGGGGTTCCTACGAGCAGTACTTC.

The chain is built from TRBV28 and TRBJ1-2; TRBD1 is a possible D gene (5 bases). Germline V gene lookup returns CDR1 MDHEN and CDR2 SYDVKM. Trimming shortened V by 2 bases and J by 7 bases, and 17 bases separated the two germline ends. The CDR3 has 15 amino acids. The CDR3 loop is CASSLLFLGVAGYTF. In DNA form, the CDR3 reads TGTGCCAGCAGTTTACTGTTTTTGGGGGTCGCTGGCTACACCTTC.

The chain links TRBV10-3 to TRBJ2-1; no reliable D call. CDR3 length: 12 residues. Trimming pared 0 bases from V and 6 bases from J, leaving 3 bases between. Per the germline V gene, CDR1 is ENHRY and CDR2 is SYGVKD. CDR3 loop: CAISESTNEQFF. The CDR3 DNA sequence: TGTGCCATCAGTGAGTCGACCAATGAGCAGTTCTTC.

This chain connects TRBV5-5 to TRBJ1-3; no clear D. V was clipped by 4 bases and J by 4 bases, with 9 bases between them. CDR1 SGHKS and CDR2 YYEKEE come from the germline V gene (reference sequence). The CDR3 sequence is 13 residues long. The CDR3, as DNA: TGTGCCAGCAGCCACTCACAGGGAAACACCATATATTTT. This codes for CASSHSQGNTIYF.

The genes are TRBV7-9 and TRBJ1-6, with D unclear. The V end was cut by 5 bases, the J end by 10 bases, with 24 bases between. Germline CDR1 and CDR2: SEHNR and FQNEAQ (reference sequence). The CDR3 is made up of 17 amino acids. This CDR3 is CASSPRGTDLSGSPLHF. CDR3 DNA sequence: TGTGCCAGCAGCCCGCGGGGTACTGACCTCTCCGGGTCACCCCTCCACTTT.

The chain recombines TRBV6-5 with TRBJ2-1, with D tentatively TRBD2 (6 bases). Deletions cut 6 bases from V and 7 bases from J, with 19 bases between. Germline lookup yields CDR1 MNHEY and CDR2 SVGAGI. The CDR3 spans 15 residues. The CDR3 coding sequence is TGTGCCAGCAGACCCGGGACTCCTTCGGGGAATGAGCAGTTCTTC. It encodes CASRPGTPSGNEQFF.